This T cell receptor beta chain was captured by sequencing in a study of T cell responses to AZD1222 COVID-19 vaccine. General observations from the study: After two AZD1222 doses, spike-specific TCR breadth and depth rose versus day 0. The study sampled repertoires only after the peak T cell response. In a largely white British group with more females than males, clonal diversity was possibly underestimated.

The CDR3 runs 14 residues. V trimming: 5 bases; J trimming: 4 bases; junction bases outside the gene matches: 7. Germline V lookup: CDR1 SNHLY, CDR2 FYNNEI. The protocol was immunoSEQ multiplex PCR, while the TCRdb copy is restricted to in-frame clones and leaves out a portion. The data show approximately 110,000 clones, 88% seen once. With regard to this clone: Its antigen remains unidentified.

Specimen: peripheral blood, collected on day 0 of AZD1222 vaccination. This chain links TRBV2 with TRBJ2-7, with 8 bases identical to TRBD1. The sequence was collected from an adult in good health. The CDR3 bases are TGTGCCAGCAGTTTGGGGACAGGACGGTACGAGCAGTACTTC. It specifies CASSLGTGRYEQYF.